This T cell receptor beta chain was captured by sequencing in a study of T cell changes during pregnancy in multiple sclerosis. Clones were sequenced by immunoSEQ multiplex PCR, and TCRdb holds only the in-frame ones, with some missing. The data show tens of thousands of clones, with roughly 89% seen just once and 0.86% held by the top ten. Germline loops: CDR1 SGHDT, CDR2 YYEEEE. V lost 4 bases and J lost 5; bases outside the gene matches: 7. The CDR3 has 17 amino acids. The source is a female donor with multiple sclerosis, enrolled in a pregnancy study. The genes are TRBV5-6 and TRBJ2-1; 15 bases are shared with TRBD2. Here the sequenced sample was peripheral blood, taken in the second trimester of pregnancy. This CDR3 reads CASSPGLAGGPDNEQFF. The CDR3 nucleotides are TGTGCCAGCAGCCCCGGACTAGCGGGGGGGCCGGACAATGAGCAGTTCTTC.